These T cell receptor beta chains were read from a single sample in a study of cytomegalovirus exposure and HLA in healthy donors. The data were produced by immunoSEQ multiplex PCR, yet TCRdb's version contains in-frame clones alone and is incomplete. The table lists more than 140,000 clones, roughly 87% of them singletons. Sequencing used PBMCs. These TCRs come from a young man in good health and CMV-seropositive. Each CDR3 is given with its conserved first and last residue. D genes are given only for firm matches. Only some rows state a clone size, as once, few, many or a class for expanded clones.

J gene,clone size,V gene,D gene,CDR3 DNA,CDR3 protein
TRBJ1-4,NA,TRBV18,NA,TGTGCCAGCTCCCCCGACCGGGGAACTAATGAAAAACTGTTTTTT,CASSPDRGTNEKLFF
TRBJ2-1,NA,TRBV11-3,TRBD2,TGTGCCAGCAGCCCCGGAGCGGGGTCCTCCTACAATGAGCAGTTCTTC,CASSPGAGSSYNEQFF
TRBJ2-1,NA,TRBV10-3,NA,TGTGCCATCAGTGATCCCGGGGGTCTGCCTGATTACAATGAGCAGTTCTTC,CAISDPGGLPDYNEQFF
TRBJ2-3,NA,TRBV5-4,NA,TGTGCCAGCAGCTTGAGGCCCCCTAGTCCAGATACGCAGTATTTT,CASSLRPPSPDTQYF
TRBJ2-7,NA,TRBV2,NA,TGTGCCAGCAGGGACAGCAGATCTCCCGAGCAGTACTTC,CASRDSRSPEQYF
TRBJ2-1,NA,TRBV10-3,TRBD2,TGTGCCATCGGACTAGCGGGGGGATATGAGCAGTTCTTC,CAIGLAGGYEQFF
TRBJ1-4,NA,TRBV4-2,TRBD1,TGTGCCAGCAGCCCGACAGGGGACGAAAAACTGTTTTTT,CASSPTGDEKLFF
TRBJ1-5,NA,TRBV28,NA,TGTGCCAGCAGTTTATGGGGGGCCCAGCCCCAGCATTTT,CASSLWGAQPQHF
TRBJ1-5,NA,TRBV19,NA,TGTGCCAGTAGTCCCTGGACAGAAGCTCAGCCCCAGCATTTT,CASSPWTEAQPQHF
TRBJ1-5,NA,TRBV5-8,NA,TGTGCCAGCAGATTGCCCCAGGGCAATCAGCCCCAGCATTTT,CASRLPQGNQPQHF
TRBJ1-4,NA,TRBV27,NA,TGTGCCAGCAGCTCTACAAACCGGGGGTCGGGTGAAAAACTGTTTTTT,CASSSTNRGSGEKLFF
TRBJ1-1,NA,TRBV29-1,TRBD1,TGCAGCCCTCCTGAGGGGACAGCACTCATGAACACTGAAGCTTTCTTT,CSPPEGTALMNTEAFF
TRBJ2-1,NA,TRBV19,NA,TGTGCCAGTAGTATTACAGGGAAGGAGCAGTTCTTC,CASSITGKEQFF
TRBJ1-1,NA,TRBV4-1,TRBD1,TGCGCCAGCAGCCAAGCGACAGGGTACACTGAAGCTTTCTTT,CASSQATGYTEAFF
TRBJ2-7,NA,TRBV9,NA,TGTGCCAGCAGCGTAGTAGCGACCGCCAGCTCCTACGAGCAGTACTTC,CASSVVATASSYEQYF
TRBJ2-7,NA,TRBV15,TRBD2,TGTGCCACTAGCAGAGATTGGAGCGATAGCGGGGGCTACGAGCAGTACTTC,CATSRDWSDSGGYEQYF
TRBJ1-6,once,TRBV5-1,NA,TGCGCCAGCAGCTTGGCCGGGGGATCACCCCTCCACTTT,CASSLAGGSPLHF
TRBJ2-7,NA,TRBV5-1,TRBD1,TGCGCCAGCAGCCTCAGACAGGGAGACTACGAGCAGTACTTC,CASSLRQGDYEQYF
TRBJ1-5,few,TRBV19,NA,TGTGCCAGTAACTTGGGGAGGGGCAATCAGCCCCAGCATTTT,CASNLGRGNQPQHF
TRBJ1-2,NA,TRBV5-8,NA,TGTGCCAGCAGTTTATGGCCAGGTCAGGGGGGCTACACCTTC,CASSLWPGQGGYTF
TRBJ1-3,NA,TRBV25-1,NA,TGTGCCAGCAGTGGACCGACAGGCTCTGGAAACACCATATATTTT,CASSGPTGSGNTIYF
TRBJ1-2,NA,TRBV5-1,NA,TGCGCCAGCGGGCTGGCCCGGGCGGAGGGGCACTATGGCTACACCTTC,CASGLARAEGHYGYTF
TRBJ1-1,NA,TRBV10-3,NA,TGTGCCATCAGTGAAAGAGGGTACACTGAAGCTTTCTTT,CAISERGYTEAFF
TRBJ2-6,NA,TRBV11-3,NA,TGTGCCAGCAGCCCCCGGACAGTCGGGGCCAACGTCCTGACTTTC,CASSPRTVGANVLTF
TRBJ2-5,NA,TRBV10-3,TRBD2,TGTGCCATCAGCAAGACTAGCGGGGGGGAAGAGACCCAGTACTTC,CAISKTSGGEETQYF
TRBJ1-1,NA,TRBV27,NA,TGTGCCAGCAGTCCTCGGCGGTCCCTGAACACTGAAGCTTTCTTT,CASSPRRSLNTEAFF
TRBJ2-7,NA,TRBV7-9,NA,TGTGCCAGCACGGTATATGAGGAGCAGTACTTC,CASTVYEEQYF
TRBJ1-2,NA,TRBV15,TRBD1,TGTGCCACCAGCAGAGATCGGGACAGGGACCGCGGCTACACCTTC,CATSRDRDRDRGYTF
TRBJ2-2,NA,TRBV6-4,TRBD2,TGTGCCAGCTCAAGACTAGCGGACGGCACCGGGGAGCTGTTTTTT,CASSRLADGTGELFF